This T cell receptor (beta chain) was documented in a study of T cell responses to AZD1222 COVID-19 vaccine. The germline CDR1 and CDR2 sequences are MDHEN and SYDVKM. Between the trimmed V and J ends, which lost 9 bases and 1 base, there was a span of 1 base. The CDR3 loop spans 11 amino acids. This clone showed up just a few times. Produced via immunoSEQ multiplex PCR; TCRdb's table is partial and in-frame only. The sample has some 130,000 clones, 70% to 90% seen once. This sequence joins TRBV28 and TRBJ2-6; D not certain. The receptor was derived from an adult in good health. The sample here was peripheral blood, taken on day 0 of AZD1222 vaccination. Here the CDR3 DNA reads TGTGCCAGTTCTGGGGCCAACGTCCTGACTTTC. Encoded protein: CASSGANVLTF.